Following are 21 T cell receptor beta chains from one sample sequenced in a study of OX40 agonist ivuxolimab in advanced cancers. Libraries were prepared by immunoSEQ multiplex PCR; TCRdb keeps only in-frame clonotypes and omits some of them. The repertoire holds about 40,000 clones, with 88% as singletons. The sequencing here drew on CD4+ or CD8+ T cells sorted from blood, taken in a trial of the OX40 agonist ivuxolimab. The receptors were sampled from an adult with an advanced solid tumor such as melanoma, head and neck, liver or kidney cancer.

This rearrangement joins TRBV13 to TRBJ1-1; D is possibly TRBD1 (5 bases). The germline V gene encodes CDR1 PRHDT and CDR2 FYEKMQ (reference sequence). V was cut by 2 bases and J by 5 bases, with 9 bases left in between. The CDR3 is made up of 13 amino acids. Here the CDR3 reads CASSLRRVTEAFF. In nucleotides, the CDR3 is TGTGCCAGCAGCTTACGCAGGGTGACTGAAGCTTTCTTT. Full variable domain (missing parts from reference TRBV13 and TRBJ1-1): AAGVIQSPRHLIKEKRETATLKCYPIPRHDTVYWYQQGPGQDPQFLISFYEKMQSDKGSIPDRFSAQQFSDYHSELNMSSLELGDSALYFCASSLRRVTEAFFGQGTRLTVV.

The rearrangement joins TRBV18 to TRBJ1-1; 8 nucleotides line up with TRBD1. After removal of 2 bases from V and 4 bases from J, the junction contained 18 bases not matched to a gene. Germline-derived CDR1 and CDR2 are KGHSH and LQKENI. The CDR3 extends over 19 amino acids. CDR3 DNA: TGTGCCAGCTCACCAGAACCTGGGACAGGAGTGAACGAGGTCACTGAAGCTTTCTTT. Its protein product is CASSPEPGTGVNEVTEAFF.

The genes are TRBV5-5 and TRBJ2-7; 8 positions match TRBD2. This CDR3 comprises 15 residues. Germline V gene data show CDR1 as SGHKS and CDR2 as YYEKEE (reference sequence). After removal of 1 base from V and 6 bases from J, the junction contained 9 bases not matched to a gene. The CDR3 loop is CASSLYVAGGGEQYF. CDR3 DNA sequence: TGTGCCAGCAGCTTGTATGTGGCGGGGGGAGGCGAGCAGTACTTC.

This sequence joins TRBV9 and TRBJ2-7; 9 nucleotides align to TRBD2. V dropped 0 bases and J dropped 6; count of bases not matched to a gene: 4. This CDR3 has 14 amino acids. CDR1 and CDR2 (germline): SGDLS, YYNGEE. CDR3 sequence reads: CASSVGGRAGEQYF. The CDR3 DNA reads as TGTGCCAGCAGCGTAGGCGGGAGGGCGGGCGAGCAGTACTTC.

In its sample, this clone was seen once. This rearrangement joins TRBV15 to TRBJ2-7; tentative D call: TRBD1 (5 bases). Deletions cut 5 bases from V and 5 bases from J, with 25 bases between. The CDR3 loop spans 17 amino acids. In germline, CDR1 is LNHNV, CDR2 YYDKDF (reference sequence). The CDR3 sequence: CATSGQTGHSEGDEQYF. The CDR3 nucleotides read TGTGCCACCAGCGGACAAACCGGGCACTCAGAAGGCGACGAGCAGTACTTC.

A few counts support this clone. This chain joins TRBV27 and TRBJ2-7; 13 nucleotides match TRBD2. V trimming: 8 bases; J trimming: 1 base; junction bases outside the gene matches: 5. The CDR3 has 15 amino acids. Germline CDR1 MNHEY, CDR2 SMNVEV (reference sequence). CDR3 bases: TGTGCCAGCGGGGGGACTAGCGGGGATTCCTACGAGCAGTACTTC. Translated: CASGGTSGDSYEQYF.

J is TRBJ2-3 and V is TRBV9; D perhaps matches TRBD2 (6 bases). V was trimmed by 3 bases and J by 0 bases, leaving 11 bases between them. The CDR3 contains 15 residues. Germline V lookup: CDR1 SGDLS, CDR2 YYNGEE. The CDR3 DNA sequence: TGTGCCAGCAGCGGGAGCGGGCCTAGCACAGATACGCAGTATTTT. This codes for CASSGSGPSTDTQYF.

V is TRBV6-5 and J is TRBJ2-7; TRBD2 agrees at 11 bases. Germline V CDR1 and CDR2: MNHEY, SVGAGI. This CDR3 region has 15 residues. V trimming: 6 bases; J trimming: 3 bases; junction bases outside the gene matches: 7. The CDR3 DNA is TGTGCCAGCAGCTTAGGGACTAGCGGCCTCTACGAGCAGTACTTC. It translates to CASSLGTSGLYEQYF.

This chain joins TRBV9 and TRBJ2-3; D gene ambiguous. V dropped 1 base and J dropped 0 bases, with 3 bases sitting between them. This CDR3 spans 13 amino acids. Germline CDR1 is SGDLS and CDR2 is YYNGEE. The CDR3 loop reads CASSVWSTDTQYF. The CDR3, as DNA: TGTGCCAGCAGCGTATGGAGCACAGATACGCAGTATTTT.

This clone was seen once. The CDR3 DNA reads as TGTGCCAGCAGACCTCCTTTTCCTTCCGGGTTCTACAATGAGCAGTTCTTC. Protein product: CASRPPFPSGFYNEQFF. The chain links TRBV28 to TRBJ2-1; D is unclear. The CDR3 is 17 amino acids. V was clipped by 6 bases and J by 3 bases, with 21 bases between them. The germline V gene encodes CDR1 MDHEN and CDR2 SYDVKM.

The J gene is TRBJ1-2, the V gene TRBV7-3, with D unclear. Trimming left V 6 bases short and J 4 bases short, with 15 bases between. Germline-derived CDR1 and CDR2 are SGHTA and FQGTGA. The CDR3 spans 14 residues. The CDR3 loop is CASSPGTEGYGYTF. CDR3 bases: TGTGCCAGCAGTCCCGGTACGGAAGGCTATGGCTACACCTTC.

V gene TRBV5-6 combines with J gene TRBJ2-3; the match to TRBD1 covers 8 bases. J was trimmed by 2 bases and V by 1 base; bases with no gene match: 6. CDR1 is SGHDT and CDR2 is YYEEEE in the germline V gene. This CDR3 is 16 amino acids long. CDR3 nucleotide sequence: TGTGCCAGCAGCTTGAATGGACAGGGATACACAGATACGCAGTATTTT. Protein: CASSLNGQGYTDTQYF.

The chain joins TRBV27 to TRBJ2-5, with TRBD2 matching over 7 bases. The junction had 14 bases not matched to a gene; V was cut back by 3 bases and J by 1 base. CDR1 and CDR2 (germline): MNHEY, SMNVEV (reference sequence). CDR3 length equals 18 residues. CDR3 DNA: TGTGCCAGCAGTTTTCTTGGGGTCGCGGGGACTATCCAAGAGACCCAGTACTTC. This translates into CASSFLGVAGTIQETQYF.

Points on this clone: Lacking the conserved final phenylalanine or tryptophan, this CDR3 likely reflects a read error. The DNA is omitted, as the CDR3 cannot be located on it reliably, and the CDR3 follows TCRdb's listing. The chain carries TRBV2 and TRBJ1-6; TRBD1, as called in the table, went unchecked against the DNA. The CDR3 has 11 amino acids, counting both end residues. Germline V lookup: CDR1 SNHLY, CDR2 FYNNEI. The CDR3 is CASGQGVFITL.

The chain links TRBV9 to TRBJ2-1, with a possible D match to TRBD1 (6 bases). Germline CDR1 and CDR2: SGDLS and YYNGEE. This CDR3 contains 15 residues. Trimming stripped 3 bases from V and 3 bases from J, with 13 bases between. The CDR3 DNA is TGTGCCAGCAGCGCGAGACAGGAGAACTACAATGAGCAGTTCTTC. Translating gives CASSARQENYNEQFF.

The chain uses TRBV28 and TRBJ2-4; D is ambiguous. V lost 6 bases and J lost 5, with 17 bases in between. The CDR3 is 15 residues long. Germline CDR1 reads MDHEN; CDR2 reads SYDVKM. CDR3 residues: CASRLRDKIENIQYF. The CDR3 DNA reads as TGTGCCAGCAGATTGAGAGACAAGATTGAAAACATTCAGTACTTC.

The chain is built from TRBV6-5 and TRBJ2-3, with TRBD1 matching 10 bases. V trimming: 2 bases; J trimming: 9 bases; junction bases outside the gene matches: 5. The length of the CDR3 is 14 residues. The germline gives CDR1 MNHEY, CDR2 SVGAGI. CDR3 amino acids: CASSYGTGDPTQYF. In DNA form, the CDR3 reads TGTGCCAGCAGTTACGGGACAGGGGACCCGACGCAGTATTTT.

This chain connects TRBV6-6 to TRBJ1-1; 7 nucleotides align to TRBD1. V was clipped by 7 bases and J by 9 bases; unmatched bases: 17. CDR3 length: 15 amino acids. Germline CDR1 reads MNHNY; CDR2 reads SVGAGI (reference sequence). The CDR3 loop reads CASTDRAQGLFQAFF. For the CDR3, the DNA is TGTGCCAGCACCGACAGGGCCCAGGGTTTATTTCAAGCTTTCTTT.

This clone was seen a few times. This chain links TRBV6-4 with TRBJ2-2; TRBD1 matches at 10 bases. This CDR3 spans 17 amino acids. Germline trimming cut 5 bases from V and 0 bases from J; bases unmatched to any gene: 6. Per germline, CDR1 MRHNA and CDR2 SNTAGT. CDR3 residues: CASSRSGTGANTGELFF. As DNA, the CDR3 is TGTGCCAGCAGTCGGTCCGGGACAGGGGCGAACACCGGGGAGCTGTTTTTT.

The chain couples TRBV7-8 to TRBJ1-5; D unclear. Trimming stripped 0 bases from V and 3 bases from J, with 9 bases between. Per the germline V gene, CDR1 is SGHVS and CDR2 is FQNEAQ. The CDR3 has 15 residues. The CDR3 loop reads CASSLARVINQPQHF. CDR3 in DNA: TGTGCCAGCAGCTTAGCCCGGGTTATCAATCAGCCCCAGCATTTT.

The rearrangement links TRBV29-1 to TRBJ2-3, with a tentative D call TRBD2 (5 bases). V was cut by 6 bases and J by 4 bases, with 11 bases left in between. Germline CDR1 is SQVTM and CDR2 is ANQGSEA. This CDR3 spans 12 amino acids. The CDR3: CSVRALPDTQYF. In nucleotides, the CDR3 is TGCAGCGTGCGGGCCCTCCCAGATACGCAGTATTTT.